A selection of T cell receptor beta chains follows, all from one sample in a study of T cells in tuberculosis. Libraries were prepared by immunoSEQ multiplex PCR; TCRdb keeps only in-frame clonotypes and omits some of them. The profile shows 7,500 to 8,500 clones, over 90% of them singletons. The sequenced material came from PBMCs. The receptors derive from an adult with tuberculosis. The CDR3 runs from the conserved cysteine through the conserved F or W. Fields, in order: V gene, CDR3 protein.

v_call: TRBV5-6; cdr3_aa: CASSSWGGNQPQHF
v_call: TRBV11-2; cdr3_aa: CASRTHRGYQDEQYF
v_call: TRBV10-3; cdr3_aa: CAISEQGPQERDEQFF
v_call: TRBV5-8; cdr3_aa: CAISSPGGRTDTQYF
v_call: TRBV9; cdr3_aa: CASSVGGRGSGNRIEQFF
v_call: TRBV6-1; cdr3_aa: CASSEGFGTGALYYGYTF
v_call: TRBV6-4; cdr3_aa: CASSAGQGGMNTEAFF
v_call: TRBV18; cdr3_aa: CASSPTEPGQGSEAFF
v_call: TRBV19; cdr3_aa: CASSSGQNYGYTF
v_call: TRBV18; cdr3_aa: CASSPHVTQGQNTEAFF
v_call: TRBV30; cdr3_aa: CAWISKGQGDEQYF
v_call: TRBV5-1; cdr3_aa: CASSSTGGDYGYTF
v_call: TRBV7-2; cdr3_aa: CASSLRYEQYF
v_call: TRBV6-1; cdr3_aa: CASSETTSVSEQFF
v_call: TRBV4-1; cdr3_aa: CASTLEERRETQYF
v_call: TRBV23-1; cdr3_aa: CASSQSTGDTEAFF
v_call: TRBV5-1; cdr3_aa: CASSLQGARETQYF
v_call: TRBV20-1; cdr3_aa: CSVPIRGEAFF
v_call: TRBV7-2; cdr3_aa: CASLRELAGGYNEQFF
v_call: TRBV29-1; cdr3_aa: CSADPGVTYNEQFF
v_call: TRBV18; cdr3_aa: CASSPNRGQETQYF
v_call: TRBV2; cdr3_aa: CASMVGGTVVGYTF
v_call: TRBV10-3; cdr3_aa: CASLDSGRAYEQYF
v_call: TRBV10-2; cdr3_aa: CASSDGGGTDTQYF
v_call: TRBV10-3; cdr3_aa: CAISNNDGFPYEQYF
v_call: TRBV19; cdr3_aa: CASSTTGGGYEQYF
v_call: TRBV6-1; cdr3_aa: CASTLDRDQGQPQHF
v_call: TRBV5-4; cdr3_aa: CASSFPGVDEDTQYF
v_call: TRBV25-1; cdr3_aa: CASSFWIGTIYF
v_call: TRBV11-2; cdr3_aa: CASSFVSSYEQYF
v_call: TRBV10-3; cdr3_aa: CAISEVGTEAFF
v_call: TRBV4-1; cdr3_aa: CASRRTGLGNQPQHF
v_call: TRBV25-1; cdr3_aa: CASSEGGAANEKLFF
v_call: TRBV5-1; cdr3_aa: CASSDLGLAGGSSQYF
v_call: TRBV10-2; cdr3_aa: CASSENMDWGYTF
v_call: TRBV27; cdr3_aa: CASSSGQDQPQHF
v_call: TRBV7-2; cdr3_aa: CASSLGGDSWNTEAFF